This entry lists 17 T cell receptor beta chains sequenced from one sample in a study of lymphopenia after photon versus proton radiotherapy. The method was immunoSEQ multiplex PCR; TCRdb's version includes in-frame clones alone and lacks a portion of them. The table lists about 40,000 clones, 70% to 90% of them singletons. The source was peripheral blood, collected from a patient treated with photon-based radiotherapy. Receptors originate from a man between 45 and 60 years old with gastric cancer.

The chain carries TRBV7-9 and TRBJ1-3; D ambiguous. The germline V gene has CDR1 SEHNR and CDR2 FQNEAQ (reference sequence). The V gene lost 2 bases and the J gene lost 4 bases, with 12 bases spanning the gap. The CDR3 contains 15 residues. Here the CDR3 DNA reads TGTGCCAGCAGCTTACTTGGACCCGGGGGAAACACCATATATTTT. It yields the protein CASSLLGPGGNTIYF.

J is TRBJ2-5 and V is TRBV7-8; 7 nucleotides match TRBD2. The V and J ends lost 5 bases and 0 bases, in that order; junction bases with no gene match: 6. Germline assignment: CDR1 SGHVS and CDR2 FQNEAQ. The CDR3 is 15 amino acids. The CDR3 region is CASSLQAGYQETQYF. The DNA for the CDR3 is TGTGCCAGCAGCCTTCAAGCGGGGTACCAAGAGACCCAGTACTTC.

V usage is TRBV28 and J usage is TRBJ1-1, with D unclear. The CDR3 spans 14 residues. Trimming left V 4 bases short and J 1 base short, with 10 bases between. CDR1 is MDHEN, CDR2 SYDVKM, per germline. In nucleotides, the CDR3 is TGTGCCAGCAGTTCTAGGGTCGGGAACACTGAAGCTTTCTTT. This gives the protein CASSSRVGNTEAFF.

The rearrangement uses TRBV18 and TRBJ1-2; maybe TRBD1 (5 bases). The length of the CDR3 is 15 residues. V was cut by 6 bases and J by 3 bases, with 17 bases left in between. Per germline, CDR1 KGHSH and CDR2 LQKENI. The CDR3 DNA is TGTGCCAGCTCCCGAGTAAGGGGCGGCGACTATGGCTACACCTTC. Protein: CASSRVRGGDYGYTF.

The J gene is TRBJ2-1, the V gene TRBV6-4; D might be TRBD1 (5 bases). CDR3 size: 15 residues. In germline, CDR1 is MRHNA, CDR2 SNTAGT. The V gene lost 0 bases and the J gene lost 1 base, with 7 bases spanning the gap. CDR3 amino acids: CASSDSRVSYNEQFF. In DNA form, the CDR3 reads TGTGCCAGCAGTGACTCCAGGGTTTCCTACAATGAGCAGTTCTTC.

J is TRBJ2-7 and V is TRBV7-2; no clear D. Germline V lookup: CDR1 SGHTA, CDR2 FQGNSA. Between the trimmed V and J ends, which lost 3 bases and 1 base, there was a span of 19 bases. This CDR3 spans 17 amino acids. For the CDR3, the DNA is TGTGCCAGCAGCTTTTTGTCTGGTTCGGGCCGTTCCTACGAGCAGTACTTC. Its protein product is CASSFLSGSGRSYEQYF.

The gene calls are TRBV7-2 and TRBJ2-1; the D gene is possibly TRBD1 (6 bases). Per the germline V gene, CDR1 is SGHTA and CDR2 is FQGNSA. V was shortened by 5 bases and J by 8 bases, with 13 bases between the two germline ends. This CDR3 region has 13 residues. The CDR3 is CASSLLTGYEQFF. In nucleotides, the CDR3 is TGTGCCAGCAGCCTTTTAACAGGGTATGAGCAGTTCTTC.

This chain links TRBV6-1 with TRBJ1-1, with D maybe TRBD1 (5 bases). Trimming shortened V by 6 bases and J by 2 bases, and 13 bases separated the two germline ends. The length of the CDR3 is 14 residues. Looked up from germline, CDR1 is MNHNS and CDR2 is SASEGT. The CDR3 DNA is TGTGCCAGCAGCGTTGGGGCGTCCAACACTGAAGCTTTCTTT. This gives the protein CASSVGASNTEAFF.

CDR3 DNA sequence: TGTGCCAGCAGCTACCAGGGGGGCCCAGATACGCAGTATTTT. Translating gives CASSYQGGPDTQYF. The genes are TRBV7-2 and TRBJ2-3, with a weak D call TRBD1 (7 bases). V lost 4 bases and J lost 4, with 12 bases in between. The germline V gene has CDR1 SGHTA and CDR2 FQGNSA. The CDR3 covers 14 residues.

J is TRBJ1-5 and V is TRBV28; D is uncertain. Germline assignment: CDR1 MDHEN and CDR2 SYDVKM. The V end lost 7 bases, the J end lost 2 bases, and 12 bases lay between the germline ends. This CDR3 is 14 amino acids long. The CDR3 DNA follows: TGTGCCAGCACCATTTCAGCTGGCAATCAGCCCCAGCATTTT. It encodes CASTISAGNQPQHF.

The chain employs TRBV7-2 and TRBJ2-1; 15 bases agree with TRBD2. Trimming cost V 5 bases and J 6 bases; bases outside gene matches: 5. The CDR3 consists of 16 residues. CDR1 is SGHTA and CDR2 is FQGNSA in the germline V gene. CDR3 sequence (DNA): TGTGCCAGCAGCCCAAAGGGACTAGCGGGAGGCAATGAGCAGTTCTTC. Residues: CASSPKGLAGGNEQFF.

The rearrangement uses TRBV21-1 and TRBJ2-7; TRBD2, the D gene given by the table, was not confirmed from the DNA. TRBV21-1 is marked as a pseudogene. The CDR3 consists of 14 residues. CDR3 in amino acids: CALHGTSGRYEQYF. The CDR3 coding sequence is TGTGCCCTACACGGGACTAGCGGGAGGTACGAGCAGTACTTC.

V gene TRBV6-6 combines with J gene TRBJ1-5; TRBD1 might be the D (6 bases). The CDR3 totals 14 residues. Looked up from germline, CDR1 is MNHNY and CDR2 is SVGAGI (reference sequence). V lost 6 bases to trimming and J lost 3 bases, with 12 bases between them. CDR3 sequence reads: CASSRDRPNQPQHF. The DNA for the CDR3 is TGTGCCAGCAGCCGAGACAGGCCCAATCAGCCCCAGCATTTT.

The count of this clone is one. The rearrangement links TRBV5-1 to TRBJ2-2; the D is unclear. V dropped 4 bases and J dropped 0 bases, with 13 bases sitting between them. This CDR3 has 16 residues. CDR1 SGHRS and CDR2 YFSETQ come from the germline V gene. The CDR3 loop reads CASSPSGTANTGELFF. DNA for the CDR3: TGCGCCAGCAGCCCTTCGGGCACCGCGAACACCGGGGAGCTGTTTTTT.

The chain carries TRBV6-1 and TRBJ1-1, with D unclear. V lost 3 bases and J lost 2, with 10 bases in between. CDR1 and CDR2 (germline): MNHNS, SASEGT. The CDR3 loop spans 14 amino acids. The CDR3 DNA reads TGTGCCAGCAGTGAGCGACACCGAAACACTGAAGCTTTCTTT. It encodes CASSERHRNTEAFF.

The chain combines TRBV11-2 with TRBJ2-7, with 11 nucleotides matching TRBD2. The ends lost 1 base at V and 7 bases at J; junction bases unmatched: 9. The V gene's germline CDR1 is SGHAT and CDR2 FQNNGV. The length of the CDR3 is 16 residues. The CDR3 nucleotides read TGTGCCAGCAGCTTAGGGGCGCCGGGACTAGCGGTTGAGCAGTACTTC. Amino acid sequence: CASSLGAPGLAVEQYF.

The chain combines TRBV5-1 with TRBJ2-5; D not resolved. CDR1 is SGHRS, CDR2 YFSETQ, per germline. The CDR3 extends over 14 amino acids. V lost 5 bases to trimming and J lost 2 bases, with 13 bases between them. CDR3 DNA: TGCGCCAGCAGGACCGGTCTAGGGCAAGAGACCCAGTACTTC. Residues: CASRTGLGQETQYF.